The present T cell receptor beta chain was sequenced within a study of identical twins. Study-wide results and limits: Out-of-frame alpha sequences that twins shared showed excess low generation probability. The presence of invariant MAIT and iNKT cells could partly confound analyses of zero-insertion sequences. Twins' excess sharing was less marked for out-of-frame beta sequences. Conclusions were drawn cross-sectionally by statistical analysis, without following the same donors.

The ends were cut back, 6 bases at V and 4 bases at J, with 7 bases in the middle. The CDR3 extends over 13 amino acids. This clonotype appeared many times. Its antigen is unidentified. TCRdb independently ran MiXCR on the 5' RACE reads; one entry per CDR3 protein. The sample lists around 100,000 distinct CDR3 sequences; about 5.6% were seen once. The specimen was memory T cells sorted from blood. This sequence originates from a woman aged 50 to 65 in good health. The chain joins TRBV12-3 or TRBV12-4 to TRBJ2-6; no firm D call. DNA of the CDR3: TGTGCCAGCAGCCCCGTCGGGGCCAACGTCCTGACTTTC. This codes for CASSPVGANVLTF.